Listed here are 30 T cell receptor beta chains from one sample, sequenced in a study of OX40 agonist ivuxolimab in advanced cancers. Clones were sequenced by immunoSEQ multiplex PCR, and TCRdb holds only the in-frame ones, with some missing. The sample includes around 60,000 clones, about nine tenths of them seen just once. Here the sequenced sample was CD4+ or CD8+ T cells sorted from blood, taken in a trial of the OX40 agonist ivuxolimab. These receptors were taken from an adult with an advanced solid tumor such as melanoma, head and neck, liver or kidney cancer.

With regard to this clone: At the DNA level, this CDR3 is encoded by other sequences in the same sample as well. V usage is TRBV11-2 and J usage is TRBJ2-3, with 10 bases matching TRBD2. Germline lookup yields CDR1 SGHAT and CDR2 FQNNGV. This CDR3 is 17 amino acids long. Losses at the gene ends were 5 bases for V and 4 bases for J; bases not matched to a gene: 12. CDR3: CASSPGGAGGYSDTQYF. CDR3 coding DNA: TGTGCCAGCAGCCCCGGGGGAGCGGGAGGGTATTCAGATACGCAGTATTTT.

The V call is TRBV7-3, the J call TRBJ1-5; no clear D gene. Germline CDR1 and CDR2: SGHTA and FQGTGA. This CDR3 is built from 15 residues. V lost 2 bases, J lost 1 base, and 9 bases lay in between. CDR3: CASSLDFGSNQPQHF. The CDR3 DNA is TGTGCCAGCAGCTTAGATTTCGGCAGCAATCAGCCCCAGCATTTT. The variable domain in full, with the rest retrieved from reference TRBV7-3 and TRBJ1-5, is GAGVSQTPSNKVTEKGKYVELRCDPISGHTALYWYRQSLGQGPEFLIYFQGTGAADDSGLPNDRFFAVRPEGSVSTLKIQRTERGDSAVYLCASSLDFGSNQPQHFGDGTRLSIL.

The rearrangement joins TRBV18 to TRBJ1-5; D unresolved. Germline V gene lookup returns CDR1 KGHSH and CDR2 LQKENI. The CDR3 runs to 15 residues. Deletions cut 2 bases from V and 0 bases from J, with 8 bases between. The CDR3: CASSPVSLSNQPQHF. In DNA, the CDR3 is TGTGCCAGCTCACCAGTAAGCCTTAGCAATCAGCCCCAGCATTTT.

The chain joins TRBV5-4 to TRBJ2-3, with D unclear. V was clipped by 5 bases and J by 7 bases, with 11 bases between them. CDR3 length: 12 amino acids. Germline CDR1 reads SGHNT; CDR2 reads YYREEE (reference sequence). The CDR3 sequence: CASSPTGHTQYF. The CDR3 DNA reads TGTGCCAGCAGTCCAACCGGGCATACGCAGTATTTT.

V is TRBV7-9 and J is TRBJ2-7; D is undetermined. V was shortened by 0 bases and J by 5 bases, with 5 bases between the two germline ends. The CDR3 is 12 amino acids. In germline, CDR1 is SEHNR, CDR2 FQNEAQ (reference sequence). The DNA for the CDR3 is TGTGCCAGCAGCTTAGCACGGAACGAGCAGTACTTC. Its protein product is CASSLARNEQYF.

The chain couples TRBV6-5 to TRBJ1-2, with D unresolved. V lost 6 bases, J lost 6 bases, and 17 bases lay in between. CDR1 MNHEY and CDR2 SVGAGI come from the germline V gene. This CDR3 is built from 14 residues. The CDR3 DNA reads as TGTGCCAGCAGACCCGGCGGGCGGAGAGATGGCTACACCTTC. Amino acid sequence: CASRPGGRRDGYTF.

With respect to this clone: At one end the junction does not follow the germline gene, possibly because of a read error. The rearrangement links TRBV7-6 to TRBJ2-7; unclear D gene. This CDR3 spans 15 amino acids. Germline V gives CDR1 SGHVS, CDR2 FNYEAQ. DNA of the CDR3: TGTGCCAGCAGTTTAGGGTCAATTCATTACTACGAGCAGTACTTC. Its translation is CASSLGSIHYYEQYF.

This clone appeared once. The chain employs TRBV5-5 and TRBJ2-1; possible D gene TRBD2, 5 bases. With 4 bases removed from V and 8 bases from J, the gap between germline ends came to 16 bases. Germline CDR1 SGHKS, CDR2 YYEKEE (reference sequence). This CDR3 contains 14 residues. CDR3 in DNA: TGTGCCAGCAGCCGAGGGCTAGCTAGGGATGAGCAGTTCTTC. Protein sequence: CASSRGLARDEQFF.

This chain connects TRBV27 to TRBJ1-2; D not certain. Trimming pared 2 bases from V and 2 bases from J, leaving 6 bases between. The CDR3 is 13 amino acids. CDR1 is MNHEY, CDR2 SMNVEV, per germline (reference sequence). CDR3 sequence: CASSLKRNYGYTF. Here the CDR3 DNA reads TGTGCCAGCAGTTTAAAAAGGAACTATGGCTACACCTTC.

The chain couples TRBV19 to TRBJ2-1; unclear D gene. The CDR3 runs to 15 residues. The germline V gene encodes CDR1 LNHDA and CDR2 SQIVND (reference sequence). Trimming removed 5 bases at V and 0 bases at J, with 11 bases between. The CDR3 sequence is CASSVLLSSYNEQFF. The DNA of the CDR3 is TGTGCCAGTAGTGTCCTACTGAGCTCCTACAATGAGCAGTTCTTC.

This chain links TRBV7-8 with TRBJ1-6, with unresolved D. CDR3 length: 15 residues. The germline V gene has CDR1 SGHVS and CDR2 FQNEAQ. V was pared by 5 bases and J by 7 bases, with 15 bases between. CDR3 nucleotide sequence: TGTGCCAGCAGCCCAACTGGGAGGTGGAATTCACCCCTCCACTTT. This encodes CASSPTGRWNSPLHF.

This chain connects TRBV27 to TRBJ2-7; the D gene is possibly TRBD1 (6 bases). This CDR3 has 13 amino acids. The germline V gene encodes CDR1 MNHEY and CDR2 SMNVEV (reference sequence). The germline V and J ends were trimmed by 5 bases and 3 bases, with 11 bases remaining between them. The CDR3 DNA reads as TGTGCCAGCAGTCCCACAGGGCTCTACGAGCAGTACTTC. It yields the protein CASSPTGLYEQYF.

The gene calls are TRBV28 and TRBJ2-2; no firm D call. V dropped 1 base and J dropped 7 bases, with 7 bases sitting between them. Looked up from germline, CDR1 is MDHEN and CDR2 is SYDVKM. CDR3 length: 13 amino acids. CDR3 in amino acids: CASSLLDDGELFF. As DNA, the CDR3 is TGTGCCAGCAGTTTATTAGATGACGGGGAGCTGTTTTTT.

The genes are TRBV7-3 and TRBJ2-1; TRBD1 matches at 9 bases. Germline assignment: CDR1 SGHTA and CDR2 FQGTGA. V trimming: 5 bases; J trimming: 4 bases; junction bases outside the gene matches: 6. The CDR3 is 15 residues long. The CDR3 protein is CASSPGTGNYNEQFF. CDR3 in DNA: TGTGCCAGCAGCCCGGGGACAGGGAATTACAATGAGCAGTTCTTC.

The genes are TRBV30 and TRBJ2-7; D is unclear. The CDR3 runs 16 residues. Germline loops: CDR1 GTSNPN, CDR2 SVGIG (reference sequence). The ends were cut back, 3 bases at V and 0 bases at J, with 18 bases in the middle. The chain's CDR3 is CAWSWPARRSSYEQYF. In DNA, the CDR3 is TGTGCCTGGAGCTGGCCTGCCAGGCGAAGCTCCTACGAGCAGTACTTC.

This chain joins TRBV7-8 and TRBJ2-3, with TRBD2 matching 8 bases. The V segment lost 5 bases and the J segment 5 bases; nucleotides outside the gene matches: 9. CDR1 and CDR2 from the germline V gene are SGHVS and FQNEAQ. This CDR3 is 15 amino acids long. CDR3 loop: CASSPSRAGGDTQYF. The CDR3 coding sequence is TGTGCCAGCAGCCCGTCTCGGGCGGGAGGAGATACGCAGTATTTT. Full variable domain (remainder filled in from reference TRBV7-8 and TRBJ2-3): GAGVSQSPRYKVAKRGQDVALRCDPISGHVSLFWYQQALGQGPEFLTYFQNEAQLDKSGLPSDRFFAERPEGSVSTLKIQRTQQEDSAVYLCASSPSRAGGDTQYFGPGTRLTVL.

This clone has more than one count but fewer than ten. The rearrangement links TRBV7-9 to TRBJ2-1, with unresolved D. CDR1 and CDR2 from the germline V gene are SEHNR and FQNEAQ (reference sequence). Between the trimmed V and J ends, which lost 5 bases and 7 bases, there was a span of 24 bases. CDR3 length equals 17 residues. CDR3 sequence: CASSPPWATETLNEQFF. Here the CDR3 DNA reads TGTGCCAGCAGCCCCCCCTGGGCGACGGAGACCCTTAATGAGCAGTTCTTC.

This clone was detected a few times. CDR3 region: CSATTGSGNEKLFF. CDR3 nucleotides: TGCAGCGCTACAACAGGGTCGGGTAATGAAAAACTGTTTTTT. The rearrangement joins TRBV29-1 to TRBJ1-4, with D maybe TRBD1 (6 bases). The CDR3 runs to 14 residues. The V and J ends lost 7 bases and 4 bases respectively, with 16 bases between them. CDR1 and CDR2 (germline): SQVTM, ANQGSEA.

This chain connects TRBV5-8 to TRBJ2-5, with 7 bases lining up with TRBD1. The CDR3 sequence is 15 residues long. V trimming: 3 bases; J trimming: 5 bases; junction bases outside the gene matches: 10. Per germline, CDR1 SGHTS and CDR2 YDEGEE. DNA for the CDR3: TGTGCCAGCAGCTCAGGACAGGCGGGCGGGGAGACCCAGTACTTC. It encodes CASSSGQAGGETQYF.

The V gene is TRBV18, the J gene TRBJ1-2, with TRBD1 as a possible D gene (6 bases). The CDR3 totals 14 residues. Trimming removed 3 bases at V and 6 bases at J, with 14 bases between. Germline-derived CDR1 and CDR2 are KGHSH and LQKENI. The CDR3 DNA reads as TGTGCCAGCTCACCTTTGAGAGGGGGGGATGGCTACACCTTC. Translating gives CASSPLRGGDGYTF.

This sequence joins TRBV19 and TRBJ1-1; the D gene is possibly TRBD1 (5 bases). The CDR3 has 16 amino acids. Deletions cut 2 bases from V and 3 bases from J, with 16 bases between. Germline loops: CDR1 LNHDA, CDR2 SQIVND (reference sequence). The CDR3 here is CASSIPHRSMDTEAFF. In DNA, the CDR3 is TGTGCCAGTAGTATACCCCACAGGTCAATGGACACTGAAGCTTTCTTT. The full variable domain, rest sourced from reference TRBV19 and TRBJ1-1, is DGGITQSPKYLFRKEGQNVTLSCEQNLNHDAMYWYRQDPGQGLRLIYYSQIVNDFQKGDIAEGYSVSREKKESFPLTVTSAQKNPTAFYLCASSIPHRSMDTEAFFGQGTRLTVV.

V is TRBV5-1 and J is TRBJ2-3; D is possibly TRBD2 (5 bases). The CDR3 has 12 amino acids. Per the germline V gene, CDR1 is SGHRS and CDR2 is YFSETQ. The V end lost 7 bases, the J end lost 4 bases, and 10 bases lay between the germline ends. The CDR3 spells CASAEAADTQYF. The DNA for the CDR3 is TGCGCCAGCGCGGAGGCTGCAGATACGCAGTATTTT.

The CDR3, as DNA: TGTGCCAGCAGCGGAGGAGTGAATGGCCAGCCCCAGCATTTT. Its translation: CASSGGVNGQPQHF. This sequence joins TRBV9 and TRBJ1-5; D remains ambiguous. V dropped 3 bases and J dropped 7 bases, with 14 bases sitting between them. Germline assignment: CDR1 SGDLS and CDR2 YYNGEE. The CDR3 is 14 amino acids.

The rearrangement joins TRBV7-8 to TRBJ1-5, with 7 bases lining up with TRBD1. This CDR3 has 15 amino acids. Germline CDR1 and CDR2: SGHVS and FQNEAQ. V gave up 5 bases and J gave up 7 bases; unmatched junction bases: 11. The CDR3 sequence is CASSPNRQGNQPQHF. CDR3 DNA sequence: TGTGCCAGCAGCCCCAACCGACAGGGTAACCAGCCCCAGCATTTT.

This clone was detected only once. This chain connects TRBV30 to TRBJ2-5; D is uncertain. The germline V gene encodes CDR1 GTSNPN and CDR2 SVGIG (reference sequence). Trimming took off 2 bases at V and 9 bases at J, with 13 bases between the two ends. The CDR3 spans 12 residues. The CDR3 spells CAWSSGSGAQYF. CDR3 nucleotide sequence: TGTGCCTGGAGTTCTGGCTCTGGGGCCCAGTACTTC. The variable domain in full, completed from reference TRBV30 and TRBJ2-5, reads SQTIHQWPATLVQPVGSPLSLECTVEGTSNPNLYWYRQAAGRGLQLLFYSVGIGQISSEVPQNLSASRPQDRQFILSSKKLLLSDSGFYLCAWSSGSGAQYFGPGTRLLVL.

This clone was seen a few times. This sequence joins TRBV29-1 and TRBJ2-2; 11 bases match TRBD2. Germline trimming cut 4 bases from V and 3 bases from J; bases unmatched to any gene: 4. From germline, CDR1 is SQVTM and CDR2 ANQGSEA. The CDR3 runs 15 residues. CDR3 residues: CSVVWTSGHTGELFF. The CDR3 DNA sequence: TGCAGCGTTGTCTGGACTAGCGGGCACACCGGGGAGCTGTTTTTT.

This chain links TRBV7-9 with TRBJ2-7; 11 positions agree with TRBD2. Germline V CDR1 and CDR2: SEHNR, FQNEAQ (reference sequence). The CDR3 contains 14 residues. Trimming cost V 3 bases and J 4 bases; bases outside gene matches: 2. CDR3 DNA sequence: TGTGCCAGCAGCTTCGGGACTAGCGGTTACGAGCAGTACTTC. Amino acids: CASSFGTSGYEQYF.

For the CDR3, the DNA is TGCGCCAGCAGCAGGGGCTCACTGGCCTACAATGAGCAGTTCTTC. Translating it yields CASSRGSLAYNEQFF. The rearrangement uses TRBV10-2 and TRBJ2-1; the D gene is possibly TRBD1 (6 bases). Trimming cost V 6 bases and J 2 bases, with 14 bases left between them. From germline, CDR1 is WSHSY and CDR2 SAAADI. This CDR3 comprises 15 residues.

The chain is built from TRBV30 and TRBJ2-7, with D tentatively TRBD1 (6 bases). This CDR3 is built from 12 residues. The germline V and J ends were trimmed by 0 bases and 6 bases, with 9 bases remaining between them. Germline loops: CDR1 GTSNPN, CDR2 SVGIG (reference sequence). The CDR3 is CAWSVGGSEQYF. CDR3 nucleotide sequence: TGTGCCTGGAGTGTAGGGGGATCCGAGCAGTACTTC.

The chain employs TRBV30 and TRBJ1-5; D uncertain. Trimming pared 5 bases from V and 0 bases from J, leaving 8 bases between. This CDR3 has 13 residues. Germline CDR1 GTSNPN, CDR2 SVGIG (reference sequence). CDR3 amino acids: CAWGRVSNQPQHF. The CDR3 coding sequence is TGTGCCTGGGGGCGCGTTAGCAATCAGCCCCAGCATTTT.